Sequencing of this T cell receptor beta chain was carried out in a study of OX40 agonist ivuxolimab in advanced cancers. Study-level information: About 42% of patients had received prior checkpoint inhibitor therapy.

Blood draws occurred at baseline, cycle 4 day 1, and cycle 7 day 1. V was clipped by 2 bases and J by 3 bases, with 21 bases between them. CDR1 and CDR2 (germline): SGHRS, YFSETQ. The CDR3 runs 17 residues. This table comes from immunoSEQ multiplex PCR, and its TCRdb copy is limited to in-frame clones, with some not included. The data contain nearly 60,000 clones, approximately 88% of them singletons. J is TRBJ2-7 and V is TRBV5-1; maybe TRBD2 (5 bases). Sequences were derived from CD4+ or CD8+ T cells sorted from blood, sampled in a trial of the OX40 agonist ivuxolimab. The receptor's source is an adult with an advanced solid tumor such as melanoma, head and neck, liver or kidney cancer. The CDR3 loop reads CASSLGHERITYYEQYF. As DNA, the CDR3 is TGCGCCAGCAGCTTAGGCCACGAGCGGATAACATACTACGAGCAGTACTTC.